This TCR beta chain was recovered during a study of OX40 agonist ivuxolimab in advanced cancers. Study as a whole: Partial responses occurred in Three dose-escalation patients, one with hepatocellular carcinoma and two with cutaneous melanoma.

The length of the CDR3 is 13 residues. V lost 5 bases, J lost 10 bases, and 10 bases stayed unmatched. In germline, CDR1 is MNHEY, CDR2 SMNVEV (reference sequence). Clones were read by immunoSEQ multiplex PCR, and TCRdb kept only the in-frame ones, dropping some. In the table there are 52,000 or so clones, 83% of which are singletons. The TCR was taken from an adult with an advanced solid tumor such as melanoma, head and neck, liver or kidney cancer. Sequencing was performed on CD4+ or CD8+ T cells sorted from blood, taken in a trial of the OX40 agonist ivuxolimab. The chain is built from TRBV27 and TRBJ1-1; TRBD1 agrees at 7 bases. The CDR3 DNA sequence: TGTGCCAGCAGTCCCCAGGGGGTGCCGGGAGCTTTCTTT. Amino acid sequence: CASSPQGVPGAFF.